This T cell receptor beta chain was sequenced during a study of shared clonotypes between healthy human individuals. Study results and limitations: A reduction in generation probabilities was seen for non-shared clonotypes relative to those shared by all four donors.

Note on this clone: What it recognizes is unknown.

V was clipped by 9 bases and J by 4 bases, with 13 bases between them. The V gene's germline CDR1 is MRHNA and CDR2 SNTAGT. There are 13 residues in the CDR3. Every immunoSEQ plate was one replicate of a subset's evenly spread DNA. The authors loaded around 200 ng DNA, about 30,000 T cell genomes, into sorted-subset replicate PCRs. TCRdb keeps only in-frame clones here, not all; method: immunoSEQ multiplex PCR. The table has 100,000 to 120,000 clones, around 66% seen once. Sequenced input: memory CD8+ T cells sorted from blood. Subset meaning: CD45RO+ cells pooled with CCR7-negative TemRA cells. This TCR was sampled from a woman aged 25 to 39 in good health. The chain has TRBV6-4 and TRBJ1-5, with D hard to call. Here the CDR3 reads CARSKEDNQPQHF. The CDR3, as DNA: TGTGCCAGGAGTAAGGAGGATAATCAGCCCCAGCATTTT.